Following are 23 T cell receptor beta chains from one sample sequenced in a study of cytomegalovirus exposure and HLA in healthy donors. The PCR had 60 Vbeta and 13 Jbeta primers. Some clones are missing from TCRdb's copy, which holds only in-frame ones; the method was immunoSEQ multiplex PCR. The sample carries over 150,000 clones, around 80% recorded once. Sample: PBMCs. These receptors were taken from a male donor in good health and CMV-seropositive.

The chain uses TRBV7-8 and TRBJ2-1; 7 positions agree with TRBD1. V lost 5 bases and J lost 6; bases outside the gene matches: 7. Per germline, CDR1 SGHVS and CDR2 FQNEAQ. CDR3 length: 14 amino acids. The chain's CDR3 is CASSPRDSLNEQFF. CDR3 in DNA: TGTGCCAGCAGCCCCCGGGACAGCCTCAATGAGCAGTTCTTC.

The J gene is TRBJ1-5, the V gene TRBV18, with D unclear. The CDR3 sequence is 15 residues long. V was cut by 2 bases and J by 4 bases, with 12 bases left in between. Germline assignment: CDR1 KGHSH and CDR2 LQKENI. The CDR3 nucleotides read TGTGCCAGCTCACCAATGGCTAGTCCTAATCAGCCCCAGCATTTT. Its translation is CASSPMASPNQPQHF.

This clone has only a few counts. Here the CDR3 DNA reads TGTGCCAGCAGCTTAGTCGGAGCTGAGGCGGGTGGCTACACCTTC. This translates into CASSLVGAEAGGYTF. V and J are TRBV7-9 and TRBJ1-2, with D uncertain. The CDR3 contains 15 residues. CDR1 and CDR2 (germline): SEHNR, FQNEAQ (reference sequence). V was pared by 1 base and J by 7 bases, with 16 bases between.

V usage is TRBV19 and J usage is TRBJ2-1; 8 bases map to TRBD2. Germline V gene lookup returns CDR1 LNHDA and CDR2 SQIVND (reference sequence). J lost 2 bases, V lost 7 bases, and 10 bases had no gene match. The length of the CDR3 is 16 residues. In nucleotides, the CDR3 is TGTGCCAGTACCTCCTTGGAAGCGGGGGCCTACAATGAGCAGTTCTTC. Its protein is CASTSLEAGAYNEQFF.

The genes are TRBV5-4 and TRBJ2-5; 7 bases agree with TRBD1. The CDR3 runs 13 residues. V was clipped by 4 bases and J by 5 bases; unmatched bases: 5. In germline, CDR1 is SGHNT, CDR2 YYREEE (reference sequence). Here the CDR3 reads CASSVTGQETQYF. In nucleotides, the CDR3 is TGTGCCAGCAGCGTGACAGGGCAGGAGACCCAGTACTTC.

The rearrangement links TRBV6-5 to TRBJ1-4; TRBD1 might be the D (6 bases). The V gene's germline CDR1 is MNHEY and CDR2 SVGAGI. This CDR3 is 14 amino acids long. Trimming took off 2 bases at V and 6 bases at J, with 10 bases between the two ends. CDR3 region: CASSYEGGDEKLFF. CDR3 DNA: TGTGCCAGCAGTTACGAGGGGGGGGATGAAAAACTGTTTTTT.

The V gene is TRBV30, the J gene TRBJ2-7; possible D gene TRBD1, 5 bases. V dropped 0 bases and J dropped 6 bases, with 15 bases sitting between them. Per the germline V gene, CDR1 is GTSNPN and CDR2 is SVGIG (reference sequence). The CDR3 length is 14 residues. The CDR3 is CAWSVRGLRGEQYF. Written as DNA, the CDR3 is TGTGCCTGGAGTGTACGAGGCCTAAGGGGCGAGCAGTACTTC.

This sequence joins TRBV30 and TRBJ2-2; a possible D gene is TRBD2 (5 bases). Trimming took off 4 bases at V and 4 bases at J, with 10 bases between the two ends. The CDR3 totals 13 residues. From germline, CDR1 is GTSNPN and CDR2 SVGIG (reference sequence). The CDR3 DNA follows: TGTGCCTGGACTGGGAGTCTCACCGGGGAGCTGTTTTTT. Translated: CAWTGSLTGELFF.

The V and J genes are TRBV12-2 and TRBJ2-2; the table's D call of TRBD1 was not tested on the DNA. TRBV12-2 is a pseudogene segment. The CDR3 length is 17 residues. The CDR3 DNA reads TGTGCAAGTCGCTTCCATTGGGCAGGGGGCATGACCGGGGAGCTGTTTTTT. Translating gives CASRFHWAGGMTGELFF.

This clone was detected once. The V call is TRBV2, the J call TRBJ1-1; 10 bases align to TRBD1. With 4 bases clipped from V and 5 bases from J, the junction kept 10 bases outside the gene matches. Germline V gene lookup returns CDR1 SNHLY and CDR2 FYNNEI. CDR3 length equals 16 residues. The CDR3 sequence: CASSVGTGAVGTEAFF. DNA of the CDR3: TGTGCCAGCAGTGTGGGGACAGGGGCAGTGGGTACTGAAGCTTTCTTT.

This clone has a handful of counts. The rearrangement links TRBV6-1 to TRBJ2-1; 8 nucleotides match TRBD1. V lost 3 bases to trimming and J lost 2 bases; unmatched junction nucleotides: 6. In germline, CDR1 is MNHNS, CDR2 SASEGT. CDR3 size: 16 residues. The DNA for the CDR3 is TGTGCCAGCAGTGATCAAAAACAGGGGGCCTACAATGAGCAGTTCTTC. Translation: CASSDQKQGAYNEQFF.

This sequence joins TRBV7-9 and TRBJ2-7; weak D call: TRBD1 (5 bases). Germline V CDR1 and CDR2: SEHNR, FQNEAQ (reference sequence). The CDR3 consists of 14 residues. V dropped 4 bases and J dropped 5 bases, with 15 bases sitting between them. DNA for the CDR3: TGTGCCAGCAGCTCGACAGCGATAATCCACGAGCAGTACTTC. Translating it yields CASSSTAIIHEQYF. Complete variable domain (other parts from reference TRBV7-9 and TRBJ2-7): DTGVSQNPRHKITKRGQNVTFRCDPISEHNRLYWYRQTLGQGPEFLTYFQNEAQLEKSRLLSDRFSAERPKGSFSTLEIQRTEQGDSAMYLCASSSTAIIHEQYFGPGTRLTVT.

The rearrangement links TRBV18 to TRBJ2-3; the D is unclear. The CDR3 consists of 15 residues. CDR1 and CDR2 from the germline V gene are KGHSH and LQKENI. The germline V and J ends were trimmed by 3 bases and 0 bases, with 10 bases remaining between them. This CDR3 reads CASSPAQSSTDTQYF. The DNA of the CDR3 is TGTGCCAGCTCACCCGCACAATCTAGCACAGATACGCAGTATTTT.

The rearrangement uses TRBV2 and TRBJ2-3; 8 bases fit TRBD2. This CDR3 has 13 amino acids. The J segment lost 5 bases and the V segment lost 8 bases, leaving 6 bases of the junction unmatched. Germline assignment: CDR1 SNHLY and CDR2 FYNNEI. The CDR3: CASQAGAGDTQYF. The CDR3 nucleotides read TGTGCCAGCCAAGCGGGGGCGGGAGATACGCAGTATTTT.

This rearrangement joins TRBV27 to TRBJ1-2, with D perhaps matching TRBD1 (5 bases). CDR3 length: 15 amino acids. Per the germline V gene, CDR1 is MNHEY and CDR2 is SMNVEV (reference sequence). With 0 bases removed from V and 5 bases from J, the gap between germline ends came to 13 bases. CDR3 DNA sequence: TGTGCCAGCAGTTTATCGGGGGGTACTCCGTATGGCTACACCTTC. Translation: CASSLSGGTPYGYTF.

V gene TRBV11-2 combines with J gene TRBJ2-7, with D hard to call. The CDR3 covers 15 residues. Per germline, CDR1 SGHAT and CDR2 FQNNGV. The V and J ends lost 0 bases and 4 bases respectively, with 13 bases between them. The CDR3 DNA is TGTGCCAGCAGCTTAGATGGCCCACAGCTATACGAGCAGTACTTC. It is translated as CASSLDGPQLYEQYF.

The rearrangement uses TRBV5-6 and TRBJ2-5; 8 bases agree with TRBD2. The trim removed 2 bases at V and 2 bases at J, leaving 2 bases unmatched. Germline CDR1 is SGHDT and CDR2 is YYEEEE. This CDR3 has 14 residues. The CDR3 sequence: CASSLPSGQETQYF. The CDR3 nucleotides read TGTGCCAGCAGCTTACCTAGCGGGCAAGAGACCCAGTACTTC.

This chain connects TRBV27 to TRBJ2-7, with 8 bases identical to TRBD1. The CDR3 extends over 14 amino acids. Germline V CDR1 and CDR2: MNHEY, SMNVEV (reference sequence). The trim removed 2 bases at V and 5 bases at J, leaving 5 bases unmatched. The CDR3 DNA follows: TGTGCCAGCAGTTTAAGCAGGGGGCAGAACGAGCAGTACTTC. Its translation is CASSLSRGQNEQYF.

V is TRBV5-4 and J is TRBJ1-4, with a weak D call TRBD1 (6 bases). The CDR3 has 14 amino acids. CDR1 is SGHNT and CDR2 is YYREEE in the germline V gene (reference sequence). Trimming took off 0 bases at V and 8 bases at J, with 11 bases between the two ends. The CDR3 here is CASSLGGGAEKLFF. In DNA form, the CDR3 reads TGTGCCAGCAGCTTGGGGGGGGGCGCGGAAAAACTGTTTTTT.

The chain is built from TRBV13 and TRBJ1-1; 8 nucleotides align to TRBD1. The CDR3 totals 14 residues. Germline values: CDR1 PRHDT, CDR2 FYEKMQ (reference sequence). Germline trimming cut 10 bases from V and 1 base from J; bases unmatched to any gene: 8. The CDR3, as DNA: TGTGCCACCGGACGGACAGGGACGAACACTGAAGCTTTCTTT. Its translation: CATGRTGTNTEAFF.

The genes are TRBV28 and TRBJ2-1; D is unresolved. Trimming removed 7 bases from V and 1 base from J, with 17 bases in between. The CDR3 is made up of 16 amino acids. Germline V gives CDR1 MDHEN, CDR2 SYDVKM. This chain's CDR3 is CASTYHRGDSYNEQFF. The CDR3 bases are TGTGCCAGCACCTACCACCGCGGAGATTCCTACAATGAGCAGTTCTTC. The full variable domain, completed using reference TRBV28 and TRBJ2-1, is DVKVTQSSRYLVKRTGEKVFLECVQDMDHENMFWYRQDPGLGLRLIYFSYDVKMKEKGDIPEGYSVSREKKERFSLILESASTNQTSMYLCASTYHRGDSYNEQFFGPGTRLTVL.

This chain connects TRBV11-2 to TRBJ2-2; 7 bases fit TRBD1. From germline, CDR1 is SGHAT and CDR2 FQNNGV. CDR3 length equals 15 residues. The V gene end was trimmed by 0 bases and the J gene end by 6 bases; junction bases not matched to a gene: 4. CDR3 DNA sequence: TGTGCCAGCAGCTTAGAAGGGGGCGGATCCGGGGAGCTGTTTTTT. It yields the protein CASSLEGGGSGELFF.

This clone occurred a few times. The chain has TRBV18 and TRBJ2-5; D uncertain. Germline V gene data show CDR1 as KGHSH and CDR2 as LQKENI. The CDR3 covers 13 residues. V was shortened by 1 base and J by 1 base, with 4 bases between the two germline ends. This CDR3 reads CASSPLAQETQYF. As DNA, the CDR3 is TGTGCCAGCTCACCACTAGCCCAAGAGACCCAGTACTTC.